This TCR beta chain derives from a study of control samples from healthy donors and cancer patients. V lost 6 bases, J lost 10 bases, and 11 bases stayed unmatched. This CDR3 contains 14 residues. Germline lookup yields CDR1 SNHLY and CDR2 FYNNEI. Produced via immunoSEQ multiplex PCR; TCRdb's table is partial and in-frame only. The repertoire holds some 130,000 clones, approximately 90% seen once, with roughly 8.6% in the top ten. J is TRBJ1-2 and V is TRBV2, with 10 bases lining up with TRBD1. The receptor was isolated from a man aged 18 to 29 in good health. What was sequenced was blood. In nucleotides, the CDR3 is TGTGCCAGCAGAAGGGACAGGGGTACGGGTGACTACACCTTC. It encodes CASRRDRGTGDYTF.